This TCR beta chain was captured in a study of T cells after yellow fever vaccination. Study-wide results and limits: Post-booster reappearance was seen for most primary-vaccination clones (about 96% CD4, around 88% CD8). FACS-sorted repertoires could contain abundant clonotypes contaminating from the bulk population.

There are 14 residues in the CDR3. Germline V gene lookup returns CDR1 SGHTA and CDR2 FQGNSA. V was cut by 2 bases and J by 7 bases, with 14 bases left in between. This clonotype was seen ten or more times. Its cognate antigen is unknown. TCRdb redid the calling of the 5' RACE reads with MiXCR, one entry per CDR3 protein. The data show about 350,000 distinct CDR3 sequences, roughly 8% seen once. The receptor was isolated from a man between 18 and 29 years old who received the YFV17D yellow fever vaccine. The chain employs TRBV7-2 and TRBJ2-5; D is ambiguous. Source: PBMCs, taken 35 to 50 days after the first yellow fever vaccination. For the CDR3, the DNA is TGTGCCAGCAGCTTACTAGAGCGATGGGGGACCCAGTACTTC. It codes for CASSLLERWGTQYF. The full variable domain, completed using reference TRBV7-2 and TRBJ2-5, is GAGVSQSPSNKVTEKGKDVELRCDPISGHTALYWYRQSLGQGLEFLIYFQGNSAPDKSGLPSDRFSAERTGGSVSTLTIQRTQQEDSAVYLCASSLLERWGTQYFGPGTRLLVL.